Shown below are 30 T cell receptor beta chains from a single sample sequenced in a study of long-term antiretroviral therapy in people with HIV. Researchers report immunoSEQ v3.0 was run at survey level. The data were produced by immunoSEQ multiplex PCR, yet TCRdb's version contains in-frame clones alone and is incomplete. The data contain 25,000 to 30,000 clones, over 70% of them seen just once; the ten biggest clones take up 9.5% to 10%. This material consisted of unsorted PBMCs, taken about 2.7 years after starting antiretroviral therapy. Every receptor here comes from a man aged 25-45 years with HIV.

The chain carries TRBV29-1 and TRBJ1-2; possibly TRBD1 for D (6 bases). This CDR3 contains 13 residues. CDR1 is SQVTM, CDR2 ANQGSEA, per germline. The V end lost 4 bases, the J end lost 5 bases, and 14 bases lay between the germline ends. CDR3 loop: CSVVSRGGYGYTF. CDR3 DNA sequence: TGCAGCGTTGTATCCAGGGGAGGGTATGGCTACACCTTC.

J is TRBJ2-3 and V is TRBV5-1; tentative D call: TRBD2 (8 bases). Trimming removed 7 bases at V and 3 bases at J, with 21 bases between. Germline values: CDR1 SGHRS, CDR2 YFSETQ. The CDR3 is 16 amino acids. The chain's CDR3 is CASDPGGGWRTDTQYF. As DNA, the CDR3 is TGCGCCAGCGACCCGGGAGGGGGCTGGCGGACAGATACGCAGTATTTT.

The CDR3 region is CASSPRETAPYEQYF. CDR3 coding DNA: TGTGCCAGCTCACCACGGGAGACAGCCCCCTACGAGCAGTACTTC. The genes are TRBV18 and TRBJ2-7; D might be TRBD1 or TRBD2, each matching 5 bases. There are 15 residues in the CDR3. V was shortened by 1 base and J by 2 bases, with 12 bases between the two germline ends. Per germline, CDR1 KGHSH and CDR2 LQKENI.

The chain employs TRBV28 and TRBJ2-1, with 7 bases fitting TRBD2. The CDR3 runs 16 residues. Germline V gives CDR1 MDHEN, CDR2 SYDVKM. V lost 7 bases and J lost 0; bases outside the gene matches: 9. The CDR3 region has the DNA TGTGCCAGCACCCTACCCACTAGCGTCTCCTACAATGAGCAGTTCTTC. Translation gives CASTLPTSVSYNEQFF.

This sequence joins TRBV9 and TRBJ2-3, with D unresolved. Deletions cut 0 bases from V and 0 bases from J, with 8 bases between. The CDR3 has 15 residues. CDR1 SGDLS and CDR2 YYNGEE come from the germline V gene. The CDR3 here is CASSVGVDSTDTQYF. CDR3 in DNA: TGTGCCAGCAGCGTAGGAGTCGATAGCACAGATACGCAGTATTTT.

The chain combines TRBV15 with TRBJ1-4; D unresolved. Germline V CDR1 and CDR2: LNHNV, YYDKDF (reference sequence). V shed 0 bases and J shed 8 bases, with 10 bases lying between them. The CDR3 runs 14 residues. The chain's CDR3 is CATSRDPRREKLFF. The CDR3 bases are TGTGCCACCAGCAGAGATCCGCGTCGGGAAAAACTGTTTTTT.

This sequence joins TRBV6-1 and TRBJ1-2; a weak D match, TRBD1 (5 bases). The CDR3 sequence is 13 residues long. Germline CDR1 and CDR2: MNHNS and SASEGT. Trimming took 2 bases from V and 8 from J, leaving 12 bases between them. DNA for the CDR3: TGTGCCAGCAGTGAAAAGGGGCGGCAGGGCTACACCTTC. It encodes CASSEKGRQGYTF.

This CDR3 reads CASSFYTDTQYF. Here the CDR3 DNA reads TGTGCCAGCAGCTTTTACACAGATACGCAGTATTTT. The V gene is TRBV11-3, the J gene TRBJ2-3; D is unclear. The germline V gene has CDR1 SGHNT and CDR2 YENEEA. Deletions cut 3 bases from V and 2 bases from J, with 3 bases between. This CDR3 is built from 12 residues.

V and J are TRBV5-1 and TRBJ2-3; the D gene is possibly TRBD1 (6 bases). V lost 5 bases and J 5 bases, leaving 12 bases between the germline ends. The CDR3 runs 13 residues. CDR1 SGHRS and CDR2 YFSETQ come from the germline V gene. CDR3 in DNA: TGCGCCAGCAGGAGGGGGTTGGGAGATACGCAGTATTTT. Encoded protein: CASRRGLGDTQYF. The entire variable domain, with the rest obtained from reference TRBV5-1 and TRBJ2-3, is as follows: KAGVTQTPRYLIKTRGQQVTLSCSPISGHRSVSWYQQTPGQGLQFLFEYFSETQRNKGNFPGRFSGRQFSNSRSEMNVSTLELGDSALYLCASRRGLGDTQYFGPGTRLTVL.

The chain carries TRBV30 and TRBJ2-7, with 7 bases matching TRBD2. Germline assignment: CDR1 GTSNPN and CDR2 SVGIG (reference sequence). The CDR3 contains 16 residues. The J segment lost 2 bases and the V segment lost 5 bases, leaving 15 bases of the junction unmatched. Here the CDR3 reads CAWVDRWASGPYEQYF. The CDR3 DNA is TGTGCCTGGGTAGACCGGTGGGCTAGCGGACCCTACGAGCAGTACTTC. Looking up the rest from reference TRBV30 and TRBJ2-7 gives the full variable domain: SQTIHQWPATLVQPVGSPLSLECTVEGTSNPNLYWYRQAAGRGLQLLFYSVGIGQISSEVPQNLSASRPQDRQFILSSKKLLLSDSGFYLCAWVDRWASGPYEQYFGPGTRLTVT.

This sequence joins TRBV28 and TRBJ1-4; TRBD1 might be the D (6 bases). CDR1 is MDHEN, CDR2 SYDVKM, per germline. Trimming pared 2 bases from V and 8 bases from J, leaving 15 bases between. CDR3 length: 15 amino acids. The CDR3 protein is CASSLETGASEKLFF. The CDR3 region has the DNA TGTGCCAGCAGTTTAGAGACAGGAGCGTCGGAAAAACTGTTTTTT. Full variable domain (remainder filled in from reference TRBV28 and TRBJ1-4): DVKVTQSSRYLVKRTGEKVFLECVQDMDHENMFWYRQDPGLGLRLIYFSYDVKMKEKGDIPEGYSVSREKKERFSLILESASTNQTSMYLCASSLETGASEKLFFGSGTQLSVL.

This clone is a singleton in its sample. The chain couples TRBV5-1 to TRBJ2-7; D gene ambiguous. The CDR3 length is 15 residues. V shed 0 bases and J shed 0 bases, with 10 bases lying between them. CDR1 is SGHRS and CDR2 is YFSETQ in the germline V gene. The CDR3 nucleotides read TGCGCCAGCAGCTTGGGCGGAAGGAGCTCCTACGAGCAGTACTTC. Translated, it gives CASSLGGRSSYEQYF.

This chain connects TRBV10-3 to TRBJ1-1; D is unclear. Germline CDR1 reads ENHRY; CDR2 reads SYGVKD. Deletions cut 6 bases from V and 1 base from J, with 9 bases between. The CDR3 consists of 13 residues. CDR3 DNA: TGTGCCATCAGGAGGGAGGAGAACACTGAAGCTTTCTTT. Its translation is CAIRREENTEAFF.

This chain connects TRBV9 to TRBJ1-2; D is ambiguous. CDR3 length: 16 residues. The germline CDR1 and CDR2 sequences are SGDLS and YYNGEE. Trimming removed 3 bases from V and 8 bases from J, with 23 bases in between. The CDR3: CASSGDPLTALRGYTF. In DNA form, the CDR3 reads TGTGCCAGCAGCGGCGATCCCCTAACGGCCTTAAGGGGCTACACCTTC.

This clone was found a few times. The chain carries TRBV7-6 and TRBJ1-2; D not resolved. The CDR3 loop spans 14 amino acids. CDR1 SGHVS and CDR2 FNYEAQ come from the germline V gene. Trimming took off 1 base at V and 4 bases at J, with 10 bases between the two ends. CDR3 DNA sequence: TGTGCCAGCAGCTTAGAAGGCAGCCTCTATGGCTACACCTTC. This gives the protein CASSLEGSLYGYTF.

The chain employs TRBV28 and TRBJ2-1, with D perhaps TRBD1 or TRBD2 (7 bases each). Germline loops: CDR1 MDHEN, CDR2 SYDVKM. The CDR3 consists of 15 residues. Trimming removed 5 bases from V and 8 bases from J, with 19 bases in between. CDR3: CASSLGLNRGDEQFF. The CDR3 coding sequence is TGTGCCAGCAGTCTGGGACTAAACAGGGGAGATGAGCAGTTCTTC.

A remark on this clone: The junction differs from germline at one of its ends, possibly a read error. The genes are TRBV28 and TRBJ1-3; D is unresolved. This CDR3 has 19 amino acids. The V gene's germline CDR1 is MDHEN and CDR2 SYDVKM. As DNA, the CDR3 is TGTGCCAGCAGTTTTTTGTGGGCACCACGTACCTTAGCTGGACACACCATATATTTT. It is translated as CASSFLWAPRTLAGHTIYF.

The V gene is TRBV7-3, the J gene TRBJ2-3, with D possibly being TRBD2 (6 bases). V was clipped by 2 bases and J by 0 bases, with 15 bases between them. Germline CDR1 and CDR2: SGHTA and FQGTGA. The CDR3 runs to 17 residues. CDR3 region: CASSLRGTTISTDTQYF. The CDR3 DNA reads TGTGCCAGCAGCTTACGGGGGACGACCATTAGCACAGATACGCAGTATTTT.

In DNA form, the CDR3 reads TGTGCCAGCGGACTAGCGGGGGGCACCTACGAGCAGTACTTC. Encoded protein: CASGLAGGTYEQYF. The chain has TRBV28 and TRBJ2-7; TRBD2 agrees at 14 bases. The CDR3 is made up of 14 amino acids. Germline CDR1 and CDR2: MDHEN and SYDVKM. J lost 2 bases, V lost 8 bases, and 2 bases had no gene match.

A single count supports this clone. The chain carries TRBV11-2 and TRBJ2-1; TRBD1 matches at 9 bases. Trimming cost V 3 bases and J 7 bases; bases outside gene matches: 7. This CDR3 has 15 amino acids. CDR1 and CDR2 (germline): SGHAT, FQNNGV. CDR3 sequence (DNA): TGTGCCAGCAGCTTGGACAGGGGACCCCTAAATGAGCAGTTCTTC. Translating it yields CASSLDRGPLNEQFF.

This clone was seen a single time. The J gene is TRBJ1-5, the V gene TRBV6-1; D gene ambiguous. The V gene lost 4 bases and the J gene lost 7 bases, with 14 bases spanning the gap. CDR1 is MNHNS, CDR2 SASEGT, per germline. This CDR3 is built from 14 residues. CDR3 region: CASSVNIYGQPQHF. The CDR3 DNA follows: TGTGCCAGCAGTGTTAACATATACGGACAGCCCCAGCATTTT.

This chain connects TRBV5-1 to TRBJ2-3; no firm D call. Germline assignment: CDR1 SGHRS and CDR2 YFSETQ. The CDR3 is 13 amino acids. V shed 4 bases and J shed 3 bases, with 9 bases lying between them. DNA for the CDR3: TGCGCCAGCAGCCCTTCCTTTACAGATACGCAGTATTTT. It yields the protein CASSPSFTDTQYF. Drawing the rest from reference TRBV5-1 and TRBJ2-3, the complete variable domain is KAGVTQTPRYLIKTRGQQVTLSCSPISGHRSVSWYQQTPGQGLQFLFEYFSETQRNKGNFPGRFSGRQFSNSRSEMNVSTLELGDSALYLCASSPSFTDTQYFGPGTRLTVL.

The chain carries TRBV9 and TRBJ2-5; 7 nucleotides align to TRBD2. Germline assignment: CDR1 SGDLS and CDR2 YYNGEE. The CDR3 extends over 15 amino acids. The J segment lost 2 bases and the V segment lost 4 bases, leaving 8 bases of the junction unmatched. CDR3 loop: CASSPQLAAQETQYF. In DNA form, the CDR3 reads TGTGCCAGCAGCCCCCAGCTAGCGGCGCAAGAGACCCAGTACTTC.

The chain joins TRBV10-2 to TRBJ1-1; tentatively, D is TRBD1 (5 bases). This CDR3 has 12 residues. Trimming shortened V by 3 bases and J by 6 bases, and 8 bases separated the two germline ends. The V gene's germline CDR1 is WSHSY and CDR2 SAAADI. The CDR3: CASSDGGSEAFF. CDR3 DNA: TGCGCCAGCAGTGATGGGGGTTCTGAAGCTTTCTTT.

A few counts support this clone. V usage is TRBV18 and J usage is TRBJ2-5; D may correspond to TRBD1 or TRBD2 (5 bases each). The V end lost 2 bases, the J end lost 0 bases, and 13 bases lay between the germline ends. This CDR3 has 16 amino acids. Germline loops: CDR1 KGHSH, CDR2 LQKENI. The CDR3 is CASSPGKGPYQETQYF. The CDR3 DNA follows: TGTGCCAGCTCACCAGGCAAGGGACCGTACCAAGAGACCCAGTACTTC.

The CDR3: CASSRRLGVNEQFF. The DNA for the CDR3 is TGTGCCAGCAGCCGCCGACTAGGGGTTAATGAGCAGTTCTTC. The rearrangement uses TRBV28 and TRBJ2-1; D possibly corresponds to TRBD2 (6 bases). V was pared by 6 bases and J by 7 bases, with 16 bases between. Per the germline V gene, CDR1 is MDHEN and CDR2 is SYDVKM. CDR3 length equals 14 residues.

The chain combines TRBV25-1 with TRBJ1-5, with TRBD1 matching 9 bases. Per the germline V gene, CDR1 is MGHDK and CDR2 is SYGVNS. This CDR3 is built from 14 residues. The V gene end was trimmed by 4 bases and the J gene end by 6 bases; junction bases not matched to a gene: 4. This CDR3 reads CASSGDRETQPQHF. The CDR3 coding sequence is TGTGCCAGCAGTGGGGACAGGGAAACTCAGCCCCAGCATTTT.

The chain combines TRBV7-8 with TRBJ1-1; D unresolved. The ends were cut back, 5 bases at V and 0 bases at J, with 13 bases in the middle. Looked up from germline, CDR1 is SGHVS and CDR2 is FQNEAQ. The CDR3 extends over 15 amino acids. CDR3 coding DNA: TGTGCCAGCAGCCGGCTGACGGGGATGAACACTGAAGCTTTCTTT. Protein: CASSRLTGMNTEAFF.

The V call is TRBV7-6, the J call TRBJ2-5; 12 positions match TRBD1. Trimming removed 5 bases from V and 7 bases from J; junction bases left unmatched: 11. The CDR3 totals 16 residues. Germline lookup yields CDR1 SGHVS and CDR2 FNYEAQ. The CDR3 DNA sequence: TGTGCCAGCAGCACTACCGGGACAGGGGGCGCCGGGACCCAGTACTTC. Translated, it gives CASSTTGTGGAGTQYF.

This clone occurred once. The genes are TRBV21-1 and TRBJ1-1. TRBV21-1 is a known pseudogene. This CDR3 contains 18 residues. The CDR3 nucleotides are TGTGCCAGCAGCAAAGAGGACAGAGGGACTAAGCGGAACACTGAAGCTTTCTTT. It encodes CASSKEDRGTKRNTEAFF.